The clone carrying this T cell receptor (beta chain) occurred a few times. No antigen is known for it. This specimen belongs to a study of T cells after yellow fever vaccination. Study as a whole: For low cell numbers, libraries were made with SMART-Seq v4 Ultra Low Input.

Findings and caveats of the study: CD4 and CD8 compartments shared a small share of clonotypes. At 95% to 97% for CD4 and almost 90% for CD8, most primary-vaccination clones showed up again after the booster.

A universal primer site and UMIs were added as TCR cDNA was made by 5'RACE template switching. TCRdb ran MiXCR on the 5' RACE reads and lists one entry per CDR3 protein. The sample gives about 160,000 distinct CDR3 sequences, about 7% of which show up once; more than 2.5% is in the top ten. Trimming pared 7 bases from V and 1 base from J, leaving 13 bases between. CDR1 is SGHTA, CDR2 FQGNSA, per germline. The CDR3 covers 14 residues. This sequence originates from a man between 18 and 29 years old who received the YFV17D yellow fever vaccine. V usage is TRBV7-2 and J usage is TRBJ1-1; D possibly corresponds to TRBD1 (6 bases). Sequenced material: CD4+ T cells sorted from PBMCs, taken more than 4 days after the first yellow fever vaccination. The CDR3 DNA sequence: TGTGCCAGCACCCAGACAGGCGGGAACACTGAAGCTTTCTTT. Protein: CASTQTGGNTEAFF.